Shown below are 24 T cell receptor beta chains from a single sample sequenced in a study of cytomegalovirus exposure and HLA in healthy donors. A multiplex PCR was run with 60 Vbeta primers and 13 Jbeta primers. Libraries were prepared by immunoSEQ multiplex PCR; TCRdb keeps only in-frame clonotypes and omits some of them. The table includes 180,000 or so clones, around 82% detected once. The sequenced sample was PBMCs. The receptors originated from a woman aged 25 to 45 in good health and CMV-seropositive.

This chain joins TRBV4-2 and TRBJ1-6, with TRBD1 matching over 11 bases. Losses at the gene ends were 1 base for V and 9 bases for J; bases not matched to a gene: 23. The CDR3 is 22 amino acids. Germline values: CDR1 LGHNA, CDR2 YNFKEQ. CDR3 in amino acids: CASSQVQGERTGGPSSGSPLHF. Here the CDR3 DNA reads TGTGCCAGCAGCCAAGTTCAAGGGGAAAGGACAGGGGGCCCCTCATCGGGTTCACCCCTCCACTTT.

The V call is TRBV5-1, the J call TRBJ2-7; D uncertain. Germline V gene lookup returns CDR1 SGHRS and CDR2 YFSETQ. The ends were cut back, 3 bases at V and 3 bases at J, with 4 bases in the middle. This CDR3 has 11 residues. The CDR3 protein is CASSSNYEQYF. Here the CDR3 DNA reads TGCGCCAGCAGCTCTAACTACGAGCAGTACTTC. The whole variable domain, remainder taken from reference TRBV5-1 and TRBJ2-7, is KAGVTQTPRYLIKTRGQQVTLSCSPISGHRSVSWYQQTPGQGLQFLFEYFSETQRNKGNFPGRFSGRQFSNSRSEMNVSTLELGDSALYLCASSSNYEQYFGPGTRLTVT.

On this clone: This CDR3 is also generated by other DNA sequences in the sample. The chain is built from TRBV4-3 and TRBJ1-4; 8 nucleotides line up with TRBD1. CDR3 size: 13 residues. Trimming removed 5 bases from V and 7 bases from J; junction bases left unmatched: 3. Germline CDR1 reads LGHNA; CDR2 reads YSLEER. CDR3 nucleotide sequence: TGCGCCAGCAGCAGCGGGACAGGTGAAAAACTGTTTTTT. Protein product: CASSSGTGEKLFF.

CDR3 region: CASSLAGRMNTEAFF. The CDR3 bases are TGTGCCAGCTCACTCGCCGGGAGAATGAACACTGAAGCTTTCTTT. V and J are TRBV18 and TRBJ1-1; unclear D gene. V lost 4 bases, J lost 0 bases, and 12 bases lay in between. CDR3 length: 15 amino acids. Germline lookup yields CDR1 KGHSH and CDR2 LQKENI.

The rearrangement joins TRBV7-9 to TRBJ2-5; 7 bases map to TRBD2. Per germline, CDR1 SEHNR and CDR2 FQNEAQ (reference sequence). Germline trimming cut 1 base from V and 5 bases from J; bases unmatched to any gene: 1. The CDR3 has 13 residues. DNA of the CDR3: TGTGCCAGCAGCTTAGAGGGAGGGGAGACCCAGTACTTC. It encodes CASSLEGGETQYF.

V gene TRBV7-9 combines with J gene TRBJ1-6, with D perhaps matching TRBD1 (5 bases). V was cut by 5 bases and J by 0 bases, with 11 bases left in between. The CDR3 has 16 residues. From germline, CDR1 is SEHNR and CDR2 FQNEAQ (reference sequence). The CDR3 sequence: CASSRGSSSYNSPLHF. The DNA for the CDR3 is TGTGCCAGCAGCCGGGGGTCAAGCTCCTATAATTCACCCCTCCACTTT.

As regards this clone: Compared with germline, one end of the junction differs, possibly owing to a read error. J is TRBJ1-5 and V is TRBV28; 9 positions agree with TRBD1. Germline V gene lookup returns CDR1 MDHEN and CDR2 SYDVKM. CDR3 length: 16 amino acids. CDR3 residues: CASRGTGQGRNQPQHF. CDR3 in DNA: TGTGCCAGCAGGGGTACGGGACAGGGACGCAACCAGCCCCAGCATTTT.

This chain connects TRBV6-1 to TRBJ2-7; the match to TRBD2 covers 11 bases. V shed 4 bases and J 1 base; nucleotides not matched to a gene: 6. Germline values: CDR1 MNHNS, CDR2 SASEGT. The CDR3 sequence is 16 residues long. The CDR3 protein is CASSGVLAGASYEQYF. The DNA for the CDR3 is TGTGCCAGCAGTGGGGTACTAGCGGGGGCTTCCTACGAGCAGTACTTC.

About this clone: The sample carries other DNA sequences with the same CDR3. This chain uses TRBV28 with TRBJ1-2; D possibly corresponds to TRBD1 (6 bases). Deletions cut 3 bases from V and 4 bases from J, with 12 bases between. This CDR3 spans 14 amino acids. Germline CDR1 is MDHEN and CDR2 is SYDVKM. CDR3 region: CASSFRTGIYGYTF. The CDR3, as DNA: TGTGCCAGCAGTTTCCGAACAGGGATCTATGGCTACACCTTC.

J is TRBJ2-5 and V is TRBV28; no reliable D call. V was trimmed by 8 bases and J by 3 bases, leaving 10 bases between them. CDR3 size: 12 residues. Germline loops: CDR1 MDHEN, CDR2 SYDVKM. CDR3 DNA sequence: TGTGCCAGCTGCGTGAGCAAAGAGACCCAGTACTTC. It codes for CASCVSKETQYF.

J is TRBJ2-6 and V is TRBV7-9; D is perhaps TRBD2 (5 bases). Germline CDR1 is SEHNR and CDR2 is FQNEAQ (reference sequence). The CDR3 spans 16 residues. Trimming removed 2 bases at V and 0 bases at J, with 8 bases between. CDR3 sequence (DNA): TGTGCCAGCAGCTTATCTGGGAGCTCTGGGGCCAACGTCCTGACTTTC. Its translation: CASSLSGSSGANVLTF.

This chain joins TRBV4-1 and TRBJ2-5, with TRBD2 matching over 12 bases. The CDR3 consists of 17 residues. With 4 bases clipped from V and 3 bases from J, the junction kept 9 bases outside the gene matches. Per germline, CDR1 MGHRA and CDR2 YSYEKL. The CDR3 DNA sequence: TGCGCCAGCAGCCGGCCTAAGGCTAGCGGGGGGGAAGAGACCCAGTACTTC. Translated, it gives CASSRPKASGGEETQYF.

The V gene is TRBV7-2, the J gene TRBJ2-3; possible D gene TRBD1, 5 bases. V shed 1 base and J shed 6 bases, with 8 bases lying between them. The CDR3 loop spans 13 amino acids. Germline V gene data show CDR1 as SGHTA and CDR2 as FQGNSA. The CDR3 reads CASSLGHRDTQYF. CDR3 sequence (DNA): TGTGCCAGCAGCTTAGGGCACAGGGATACGCAGTATTTT.

This clone has just a few counts. This chain links TRBV4-1 with TRBJ2-3, with D perhaps matching TRBD1 (5 bases). This CDR3 comprises 14 residues. V was trimmed by 3 bases and J by 7 bases, leaving 14 bases between them. CDR1 and CDR2 from the germline V gene are MGHRA and YSYEKL. The CDR3 is CASSQDTPANTQYF. As DNA, the CDR3 is TGCGCCAGCAGCCAGGACACACCTGCGAATACGCAGTATTTT.

This CDR3 reads CASSPRDYYGYTF. The CDR3 nucleotides are TGTGCCAGCTCACCGAGGGACTACTATGGCTACACCTTC. The gene calls are TRBV18 and TRBJ1-2; D might be TRBD1 (5 bases). Looked up from germline, CDR1 is KGHSH and CDR2 is LQKENI. The CDR3 consists of 13 residues. V was clipped by 3 bases and J by 3 bases, with 8 bases between them.

This clone has only a few counts. The chain combines TRBV4-2 with TRBJ1-4; D gene uncertain. Trimming removed 10 bases at V and 7 bases at J, with 13 bases between. The germline V gene has CDR1 LGHNA and CDR2 YNFKEQ. This CDR3 spans 12 amino acids. CDR3 residues: CATRARGEKLFF. The CDR3 DNA follows: TGTGCCACCCGCGCGCGGGGTGAAAAACTGTTTTTT.

The chain carries TRBV7-2 and TRBJ2-7; D is possibly TRBD2 (6 bases). Germline CDR1 is SGHTA and CDR2 is FQGNSA. The length of the CDR3 is 16 residues. V was clipped by 1 base and J by 1 base, with 14 bases between them. DNA of the CDR3: TGTGCCAGCAGCTTAGAGGAGGGGCCACCTTCCTACGAGCAGTACTTC. Amino acids: CASSLEEGPPSYEQYF.

The gene calls are TRBV9 and TRBJ2-7; D is possibly TRBD2 (5 bases). Looked up from germline, CDR1 is SGDLS and CDR2 is YYNGEE. The CDR3 totals 15 residues. V was trimmed by 4 bases and J by 2 bases, leaving 16 bases between them. Here the CDR3 DNA reads TGTGCCAGCAGCCCGGCGGGTATACCCACCTACGAGCAGTACTTC. Translation gives CASSPAGIPTYEQYF.

The CDR3 DNA reads as TGTGCCAGCAGCCATCGGACTAGCGGGGACTTGGAGCAGTTCTTC. The encoded protein is CASSHRTSGDLEQFF. V gene TRBV7-2 combines with J gene TRBJ2-1; TRBD2 agrees at 12 bases. CDR1 is SGHTA and CDR2 is FQGNSA in the germline V gene. The CDR3 runs 15 residues. With V trimmed by 5 bases and J by 10 bases, 9 bases remained unmatched.

J is TRBJ2-1 and V is TRBV12-5; 9 bases map to TRBD2. Trimming took 5 bases from V and 4 from J; bases not matched to a gene: 6. This CDR3 has 15 amino acids. Germline CDR1 is LGHNT and CDR2 is FRNRAP. CDR3 residues: CASGLSGGTYNEQFF. CDR3 DNA sequence: TGTGCTAGTGGTCTAAGCGGGGGGACGTACAATGAGCAGTTCTTC.

The V and J genes are TRBV25-1 and TRBJ1-1, with 7 positions matching TRBD1. The germline CDR1 and CDR2 sequences are MGHDK and SYGVNS. The CDR3 length is 15 residues. The V gene end was trimmed by 3 bases and the J gene end by 10 bases; junction bases not matched to a gene: 14. Written as DNA, the CDR3 is TGTGCCAGCAGTGATCCCGGCCAGGGGGATGGGGGAGCTTTCTTT. Translating gives CASSDPGQGDGGAFF.

This sequence joins TRBV27 and TRBJ2-3; TRBD1 matches at 9 bases. CDR1 and CDR2 from the germline V gene are MNHEY and SMNVEV (reference sequence). Unmatched junction bases numbered 4, after V lost 5 bases and J lost 1 base. The CDR3 covers 15 residues. The CDR3 spells CASSERTGGTDTQYF. The CDR3 bases are TGTGCCAGCAGTGAGCGGACAGGGGGCACAGATACGCAGTATTTT.

The chain uses TRBV11-3 and TRBJ2-3; D is undetermined. The CDR3 has 13 amino acids. CDR1 SGHNT and CDR2 YENEEA come from the germline V gene. The V end lost 2 bases, the J end lost 6 bases, and 9 bases lay between the germline ends. As DNA, the CDR3 is TGTGCCAGCAGCTTAACCAGGATGGATACGCAGTATTTT. Encoded protein: CASSLTRMDTQYF.

In its sample, this clone was seen a few times. The genes are TRBV9 and TRBJ2-2; a possible D gene is TRBD1 (5 bases). V gave up 1 base and J gave up 7 bases, with 8 bases separating them. Germline V gene sequence: CDR1 SGDLS, CDR2 YYNGEE. The CDR3 covers 13 residues. As DNA, the CDR3 is TGTGCCAGCAGCGTACAGGGTCACGGGGAGCTGTTTTTT. This encodes CASSVQGHGELFF.